This T cell receptor (beta chain) derives from a study of blood T cell repertoires in COVID-19. Study context: T cells, B-cell-depleted T cells, or PBMCs provided the cDNA or gDNA that served as material.

Original analysis: Estimated nucleated cell counts came from reference gene primer amplification. TCRdb's copy holds only in-frame clones and misses some; the assay was immunoSEQ multiplex PCR. V, J and clone size are those of that table, while D and trimming were read from the DNA. The repertoire consists of approximately 260,000 clones, with about 90% occurring once and the leading ten covering 10% to 13%. This receptor was identified in a woman aged 65 to 85 with COVID-19, enrolled during active disease. What was sequenced was peripheral blood.

CDR3 loop: CASSTPGAGGRNEQFF. The CDR3 region has the DNA TGTGCCAGCAGTACGCCCGGGGCGGGAGGTAGGAATGAGCAGTTCTTC. The chain has TRBV28 and TRBJ2-1, with 8 bases that match TRBD2. V was pared by 5 bases and J by 7 bases, with 13 bases of the junction left unmatched. The CDR3 is made up of 16 amino acids. In germline, CDR1 is MDHEN, CDR2 SYDVKM.